This TCR beta chain was retrieved from a study of T cells in localized non-small cell lung cancer. This table comes from immunoSEQ multiplex PCR, and its TCRdb copy is limited to in-frame clones, with some not included. The sample contains 130,000 or so clones, more than 80% of which appear only once. This CDR3 contains 14 residues. Trimming removed 6 bases at V and 9 bases at J, with 18 bases between. CDR1 is WSHSY and CDR2 is SAAADI in the germline V gene. The clonotype originates from a female donor of 60 years or more with stage I lung adenocarcinoma. The chain couples TRBV10-2 to TRBJ2-1; possible D gene TRBD1, 6 bases. The input for sequencing was peripheral blood, taken before any cancer treatment. The chain's CDR3 is CASRGQPSRVEQFF. The CDR3 DNA follows: TGCGCCAGCAGGGGACAACCTTCGAGAGTTGAGCAGTTCTTC.